This T cell receptor (beta chain) originates from a study of blood T cell repertoires in COVID-19. Whole-study context: Both acute and convalescent COVID-19 samples were obtained from the United States, Italy and Spain.

Source study methods: Amplifying reference gene primers gave estimates of nucleated cell counts. Sequencing was performed with immunoSEQ multiplex PCR; in TCRdb, only in-frame clones are kept and a portion is missing. For V, J and clone size, that table is used; D and trimming come from the DNA. This sample has roughly 20,000 clones; about 91% occur once, and the top ten carry roughly 8.3%. This CDR3 spans 14 amino acids. Per the germline V gene, CDR1 is ENHRY and CDR2 is SYGVKD. Trimming removed 0 bases at V and 0 bases at J, with 4 bases between. This clone was counted once. V usage is TRBV10-3 and J usage is TRBJ2-3; D is undetermined. Sequenced sample: peripheral blood. This clonotype was sampled from a human donor in a cohort sampled during active COVID-19. The donor label of this sample is uncertain. The CDR3 nucleotides are TGTGCCATCAGTGAGTCCCAAAGCACAGATACGCAGTATTTT. Protein: CAISESQSTDTQYF.